The next 30 T cell receptor beta chains were all read from a single sample in a study of long-term antiretroviral therapy in people with HIV. Researchers report immunoSEQ v3.0 was run at survey level. The data were produced by immunoSEQ multiplex PCR, yet TCRdb's version contains in-frame clones alone and is incomplete. The sample lists some 15,000 clones, about 88% occurring once. The starting material was unsorted PBMCs, obtained 2.1 years after starting antiretroviral therapy. These receptors originate from a woman in her 40s with HIV.

The CDR3 sequence: CASSLFEGGSYEQYF. CDR3 DNA: TGTGCCAGCAGCTTATTCGAAGGGGGCTCCTACGAGCAGTACTTC. The genes are TRBV7-9 and TRBJ2-7, with D possibly TRBD1 on 6 matching bases. CDR1 and CDR2 from the germline V gene are SEHNR and FQNEAQ (reference sequence). Trimming stripped 2 bases from V and 0 bases from J, with 11 bases between. This CDR3 region has 15 residues.

The chain recombines TRBV2 with TRBJ2-1; TRBD2 is a possible D gene (7 bases). Trimming left V 4 bases short and J 7 bases short, with 14 bases between. The CDR3 extends over 14 amino acids. The germline gives CDR1 SNHLY, CDR2 FYNNEI. The CDR3 region is CASSVLGGGNEQFF. CDR3 nucleotide sequence: TGTGCCAGCAGTGTATTAGGGGGGGGGAATGAGCAGTTCTTC.

The chain joins TRBV19 to TRBJ2-7; 9 bases match TRBD1. V lost 3 bases and J lost 0; bases outside the gene matches: 3. The CDR3 consists of 15 residues. Germline V lookup: CDR1 LNHDA, CDR2 SQIVND (reference sequence). The CDR3 DNA is TGTGCCAGTAGTATTGGGACAGGGTCCTCCTACGAGCAGTACTTC. This encodes CASSIGTGSSYEQYF.

The rearrangement joins TRBV5-6 to TRBJ1-2, with a possible D match to TRBD1 (6 bases). CDR3 length: 18 amino acids. Between the trimmed V and J ends, which lost 1 base and 4 bases, there was a span of 23 bases. Germline assignment: CDR1 SGHDT and CDR2 YYEEEE. CDR3 DNA: TGTGCCAGCAGCTTGACAGGGCAGGGGAGGCCCCCCCCCTATGGCTACACCTTC. Translation gives CASSLTGQGRPPPYGYTF.

V gene TRBV27 combines with J gene TRBJ2-7, with 8 bases that match TRBD1. V dropped 3 bases and J dropped 6; count of bases not matched to a gene: 10. The CDR3 length is 15 residues. Germline V gives CDR1 MNHEY, CDR2 SMNVEV (reference sequence). Here the CDR3 reads CASSFGTGGPLEQYF. CDR3 sequence (DNA): TGTGCCAGCAGTTTCGGGACAGGAGGCCCCCTCGAGCAGTACTTC.

The chain uses TRBV6-1 and TRBJ1-2, with TRBD1 identical over 9 bases. CDR1 and CDR2 from the germline V gene are MNHNS and SASEGT. With V trimmed by 9 bases and J by 8 bases, 13 bases remained unmatched. This CDR3 spans 14 amino acids. The CDR3, as DNA: TGTGCCAGTAAGACCGGGACAGGGTCGACCGGCTACACCTTC. Protein: CASKTGTGSTGYTF.

Only one count was recorded for this clone. The chain recombines TRBV15 with TRBJ2-3, with 10 bases aligning to TRBD2. Trimming cost V 2 bases and J 4 bases; bases outside gene matches: 12. Germline CDR1 and CDR2: LNHNV and YYDKDF (reference sequence). The CDR3 contains 18 residues. CDR3 sequence: CATSRSRALAGDSDTQYF. The DNA of the CDR3 is TGTGCCACCAGCAGATCTAGGGCGCTAGCGGGGGATTCAGATACGCAGTATTTT.

The V and J genes are TRBV4-3 and TRBJ1-4; TRBD1 matches at 10 bases. The V and J ends lost 1 base and 8 bases, in that order; junction bases with no gene match: 7. Germline CDR1 LGHNA, CDR2 YSLEER. This CDR3 spans 16 amino acids. The CDR3 here is CASSQAGTGVGEKLFF. The CDR3 nucleotides are TGCGCCAGCAGCCAAGCCGGGACAGGGGTTGGGGAAAAACTGTTTTTT.

The gene calls are TRBV11-2 and TRBJ2-3; D gene ambiguous. The germline V and J ends were trimmed by 6 bases and 5 bases, with 12 bases remaining between them. The germline V gene encodes CDR1 SGHAT and CDR2 FQNNGV. The CDR3 spans 13 residues. The CDR3 is CASSQRRGDTQYF. Here the CDR3 DNA reads TGTGCCAGCAGTCAAAGGCGTGGAGATACGCAGTATTTT.

This clone was found once. The chain is built from TRBV11-2 and TRBJ2-2; D assignment may be TRBD1 or TRBD2 (5 bases each). In germline, CDR1 is SGHAT, CDR2 FQNNGV. The CDR3 consists of 15 residues. Deletions cut 3 bases from V and 1 base from J, with 9 bases between. The CDR3 DNA reads as TGTGCCAGCAGCTTGGATGGGGGGAACACCGGGGAGCTGTTTTTT. This gives the protein CASSLDGGNTGELFF.

The chain employs TRBV27 and TRBJ1-1; 9 nucleotides line up with TRBD1. V shed 5 bases and J 2 bases; nucleotides not matched to a gene: 9. Germline loops: CDR1 MNHEY, CDR2 SMNVEV (reference sequence). The CDR3 has 16 amino acids. CDR3 sequence: CASSARDRVRNTEAFF. CDR3 DNA: TGTGCCAGCAGTGCTCGGGACAGGGTAAGAAACACTGAAGCTTTCTTT.

The chain couples TRBV7-9 to TRBJ1-1; 7 bases are a match to TRBD1. The CDR3 covers 16 residues. J lost 1 base, V lost 5 bases, and 10 bases had no gene match. Germline V lookup: CDR1 SEHNR, CDR2 FQNEAQ (reference sequence). The CDR3 spells CASSIWTGGRNTEAFF. CDR3 nucleotides: TGTGCCAGCAGCATTTGGACAGGAGGGAGGAACACTGAAGCTTTCTTT.

As to this clone: A junction boundary mismatches the germline segment, possibly from a read error. The rearrangement links TRBV27 to TRBJ2-7; D is unclear. Per germline, CDR1 MNHEY and CDR2 SMNVEV (reference sequence). The length of the CDR3 is 13 residues. CDR3 loop: CASSLSRSHEQYF. In DNA form, the CDR3 reads TGTGCCAGCAGTTTATCACGCTCCCACGAGCAGTACTTC.

The chain is built from TRBV10-3 and TRBJ1-2; tentative D call: TRBD1 (6 bases). Trimming took off 3 bases at V and 4 bases at J, with 12 bases between the two ends. Germline V gene data show CDR1 as ENHRY and CDR2 as SYGVKD. CDR3 length: 14 residues. This chain's CDR3 is CAISEGGSGYGYTF. CDR3 bases: TGTGCCATCAGTGAAGGGGGTTCGGGCTATGGCTACACCTTC.

In regard to this clone: Sequence at one end of the junction differs from germline and may be a read error. CDR3 sequence reads: CASSPGGAYSYTF. CDR3 in DNA: TGTGCCAGCTCGCCCGGCGGCGCCTATAGCTACACCTTC. The chain links TRBV18 to TRBJ1-2; D is ambiguous. The CDR3 runs to 13 residues. Germline-derived CDR1 and CDR2 are KGHSH and LQKENI.

J is TRBJ2-6 and V is TRBV2, with a tentative D call TRBD1 (5 bases). Looked up from germline, CDR1 is SNHLY and CDR2 is FYNNEI. The CDR3 sequence is 17 residues long. Trimming removed 4 bases from V and 0 bases from J, with 13 bases in between. CDR3 sequence: CASSGGHMSSGANVLTF. The CDR3 DNA reads TGTGCCAGCAGTGGTGGACATATGAGCTCTGGGGCCAACGTCCTGACTTTC.

This chain joins TRBV6-1 and TRBJ2-3; 7 nucleotides align to TRBD1. V lost 3 bases, J lost 2 bases, and 2 bases stayed unmatched. Germline CDR1 and CDR2: MNHNS and SASEGT. This CDR3 is built from 14 residues. CDR3 region: CASSEGQITDTQYF. The CDR3 DNA reads TGTGCCAGCAGTGAGGGACAGATCACAGATACGCAGTATTTT.

The genes are TRBV29-1 and TRBJ2-7; maybe TRBD1 (5 bases). Between the trimmed V and J ends, which lost 8 bases and 2 bases, there was a span of 19 bases. Germline V gives CDR1 SQVTM, CDR2 ANQGSEA. The CDR3 spans 14 residues. DNA for the CDR3: TGCAGCCTCCCTAGGGGCTCCGGGCCCTACGAGCAGTACTTC. The encoded protein is CSLPRGSGPYEQYF.

The gene calls are TRBV7-9 and TRBJ2-2; D unclear. V dropped 2 bases and J dropped 7 bases, with 11 bases sitting between them. Germline lookup yields CDR1 SEHNR and CDR2 FQNEAQ (reference sequence). The CDR3 length is 14 residues. CDR3 region: CASSLLQAVGELFF. CDR3 nucleotides: TGTGCCAGCAGCTTATTGCAGGCGGTCGGGGAGCTGTTTTTT.

The V call is TRBV5-6, the J call TRBJ1-1, with 8 bases aligning to TRBD1. CDR3 size: 15 residues. Per the germline V gene, CDR1 is SGHDT and CDR2 is YYEEEE. The V segment lost 1 base and the J segment 0 bases; nucleotides outside the gene matches: 2. CDR3 sequence: CASSLRQGMNTEAFF. CDR3 sequence (DNA): TGTGCCAGCAGCTTGCGACAGGGGATGAACACTGAAGCTTTCTTT.

The genes are TRBV11-2 and TRBJ2-3, with D unresolved. The CDR3 loop spans 15 amino acids. V lost 5 bases, J lost 3 bases, and 15 bases lay in between. The germline V gene encodes CDR1 SGHAT and CDR2 FQNNGV. The CDR3: CASSPHAGETDTQYF. The CDR3 bases are TGTGCCAGCAGCCCACACGCTGGGGAAACAGATACGCAGTATTTT.

The chain uses TRBV5-1 and TRBJ2-5; D possibly matches TRBD1 or TRBD2 (5 bases each). Looked up from germline, CDR1 is SGHRS and CDR2 is YFSETQ. There are 14 residues in the CDR3. Trimming removed 7 bases at V and 5 bases at J, with 18 bases between. The CDR3 protein is CASGPVLGVETQYF. DNA for the CDR3: TGCGCCAGCGGACCAGTACTGGGGGTCGAGACCCAGTACTTC.

The V gene is TRBV30, the J gene TRBJ1-1, with D possibly matching TRBD1 (5 bases). Deletions cut 4 bases from V and 3 bases from J, with 15 bases between. The germline V gene has CDR1 GTSNPN and CDR2 SVGIG (reference sequence). This CDR3 contains 14 residues. This CDR3 reads CAWIKAGLDTEAFF. The CDR3 nucleotides read TGTGCCTGGATAAAGGCAGGGTTGGACACTGAAGCTTTCTTT.

The genes are TRBV12-5 and TRBJ1-2, with 10 bases lining up with TRBD1. V was clipped by 7 bases and J by 3 bases; unmatched bases: 8. The CDR3 has 15 residues. CDR1 LGHNT and CDR2 FRNRAP come from the germline V gene. The CDR3 DNA sequence: TGTGCTAGTGCCAAGGGACAGGGGATAGACTATGGCTACACCTTC. It is translated as CASAKGQGIDYGYTF.

V is TRBV4-3 and J is TRBJ2-1; 8 positions agree with TRBD2. After removal of 1 base from V and 4 bases from J, the junction contained 21 bases not matched to a gene. CDR3 size: 21 residues. Germline V lookup: CDR1 LGHNA, CDR2 YSLEER. The CDR3 reads CASSQGTRGGLTSGIYNEQFF. As DNA, the CDR3 is TGCGCCAGCAGCCAAGGAACTCGAGGGGGACTTACTAGCGGAATATACAATGAGCAGTTCTTC.

The gene calls are TRBV7-2 and TRBJ1-2, with 7 bases matching TRBD1. CDR3 length: 15 residues. V was clipped by 4 bases and J by 4 bases; unmatched bases: 9. Germline values: CDR1 SGHTA, CDR2 FQGNSA. In DNA, the CDR3 is TGTGCCAGCAGCTCCAAGACAGGGTTGGGCTATGGCTACACCTTC. Protein sequence: CASSSKTGLGYGYTF.

The rearrangement links TRBV7-8 to TRBJ1-1; D gene unclear. CDR3 length: 12 residues. Trimming pared 1 base from V and 5 bases from J, leaving 5 bases between. The germline V gene has CDR1 SGHVS and CDR2 FQNEAQ. CDR3 in amino acids: CASSLGATEAFF. DNA of the CDR3: TGTGCCAGCAGCTTAGGGGCTACTGAAGCTTTCTTT.

The V and J genes are TRBV27 and TRBJ2-7; 9 bases are shared with TRBD2. The V segment lost 0 bases and the J segment 4 bases; nucleotides outside the gene matches: 1. Per the germline V gene, CDR1 is MNHEY and CDR2 is SMNVEV (reference sequence). The CDR3 covers 14 residues. CDR3 DNA: TGTGCCAGCAGTTTATCTAGCGGGGGTTACGAGCAGTACTTC. Encoded protein: CASSLSSGGYEQYF.

This clone has more than one count but fewer than ten. The rearrangement joins TRBV28 to TRBJ2-1, with 7 bases aligning to TRBD2. CDR1 MDHEN and CDR2 SYDVKM come from the germline V gene. This CDR3 comprises 17 residues. The V and J ends lost 2 bases and 5 bases, in that order; junction bases with no gene match: 12. CDR3 sequence reads: CASSLEYLSGEDNEQFF. The CDR3 DNA sequence: TGTGCCAGCAGTTTAGAATATTTGAGCGGGGAAGACAATGAGCAGTTCTTC.

V is TRBV29-1 and J is TRBJ2-1; tentatively, D is TRBD1 or TRBD2 (5 bases each). This CDR3 comprises 15 residues. Germline CDR1 and CDR2: SQVTM and ANQGSEA. The V and J ends lost 6 bases and 0 bases respectively, with 15 bases between them. The DNA of the CDR3 is TGCAGCGTCCAAATGGGACCCAGCTCCTACAATGAGCAGTTCTTC. Encoded protein: CSVQMGPSSYNEQFF.